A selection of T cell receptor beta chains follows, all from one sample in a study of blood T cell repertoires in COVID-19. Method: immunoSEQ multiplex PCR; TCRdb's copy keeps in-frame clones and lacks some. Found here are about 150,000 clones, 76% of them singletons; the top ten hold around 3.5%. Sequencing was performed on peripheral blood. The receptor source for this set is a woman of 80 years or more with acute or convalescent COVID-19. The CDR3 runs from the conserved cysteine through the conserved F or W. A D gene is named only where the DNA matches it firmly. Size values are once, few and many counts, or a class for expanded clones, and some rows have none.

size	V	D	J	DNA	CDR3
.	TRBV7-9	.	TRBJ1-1	TGTGCCAGCAGCCGGGGGTCGAACACTGAAGCTTTCTTT	CASSRGSNTEAFF
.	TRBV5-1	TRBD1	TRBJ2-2	TGCGCCAGCAGTCCGGGACAGGTTTTGCCTAACGGGGAGCTGTTTTTT	CASSPGQVLPNGELFF
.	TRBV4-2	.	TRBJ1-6	TGTGCCAGCAGCCAGGGACTTATAAATTCACCCCTCCACTTT	CASSQGLINSPLHF
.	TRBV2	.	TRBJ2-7	TGTGCCAGCAGCTTTTTAACCTACGAGCAGTACTTC	CASSFLTYEQYF
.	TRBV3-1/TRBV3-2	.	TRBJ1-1	TGTGCCAGCAGCACACACAGGGTGATAGGCACTGAAGCTTTCTTT	CASSTHRVIGTEAFF
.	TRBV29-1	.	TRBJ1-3	TGCAGCGTTGCGGGGGGAAACACCATATATTTT	CSVAGGNTIYF
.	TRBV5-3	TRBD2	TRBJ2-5	TGTGCCAGAAGCTTGGCTAGCGGGGGGCAAGAGACCCAGTACTTC	CARSLASGGQETQYF
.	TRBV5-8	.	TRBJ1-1	TGTGCCAGCAGCTTGAACGGGGGAAACACTGAAGCTTTCTTT	CASSLNGGNTEAFF
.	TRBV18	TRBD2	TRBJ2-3	TGTGCCAGCTCACCGGTAGCGGGGGGCCGCACAGATACGCAGTATTTT	CASSPVAGGRTDTQYF
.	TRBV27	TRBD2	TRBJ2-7	TGTGCCAGCAGTCCCAACCGACTAGCGGGACTATACGAGCAGTACTTC	CASSPNRLAGLYEQYF
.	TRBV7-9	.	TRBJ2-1	TGTGCCAGCAGCTTAGCGCCTCCACTGGACAATGAGCAGTTCTTC	CASSLAPPLDNEQFF
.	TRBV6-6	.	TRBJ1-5	TGTGCCAGCAGTTACCAGGGGAAGGATCAGCCCCAGCATTTT	CASSYQGKDQPQHF
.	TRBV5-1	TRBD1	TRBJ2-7	TGCGCCAGCAGCTTGGACTCCCCGGGACAGGGTGGCTACGAGCAGTACTTC	CASSLDSPGQGGYEQYF
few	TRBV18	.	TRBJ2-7	TGTGCCAGCTCACCACCGAGTTCTCTCTACGAGCAGTACTTC	CASSPPSSLYEQYF
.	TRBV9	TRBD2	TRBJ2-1	TGTGCCAGCAGCCTTGCGGGGGACTCCTACAATGAGCAGTTCTTC	CASSLAGDSYNEQFF
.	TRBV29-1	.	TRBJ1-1	TGCAGCGTTGAAGACGGGGACATATACACTGAAGCTTTCTTT	CSVEDGDIYTEAFF
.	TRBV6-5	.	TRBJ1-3	TGTGCCAGCAGGCGAACAGGTAGCTCTGGAAACACCATATATTTT	CASRRTGSSGNTIYF
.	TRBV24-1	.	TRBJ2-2	TGTGCCACCAGTCGGGACTCCAACACCGGGGAGCTGTTTTTT	CATSRDSNTGELFF
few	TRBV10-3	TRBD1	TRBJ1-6	TGTGCCATCAGTGTCGACAGGGATAATTCACCCCTCCACTTT	CAISVDRDNSPLHF
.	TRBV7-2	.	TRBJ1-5	TGTGCCAGCGGACACGGCAATCAGCCCCAGCATTTT	CASGHGNQPQHF
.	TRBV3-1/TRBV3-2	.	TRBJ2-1	TGTGCCAGCAGCCAAGAGGCGGGCACTGAGCAGTTCTTC	CASSQEAGTEQFF
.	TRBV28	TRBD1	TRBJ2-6	TGTGCCAGCAGTTTATACAGGACAGGTGCTCCTCCAGGGGCTGGGGCCAACGTCCTGACTTTC	CASSLYRTGAPPGAGANVLTF
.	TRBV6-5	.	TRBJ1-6	TGTGCCAGCAGTCCCCGGGAGTGGGATTCACCCCTCCACTTT	CASSPREWDSPLHF
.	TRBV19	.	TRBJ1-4	TGTGCCACCCGGGGGGGTTCAGTTAATGAAAAACTGTTTTTT	CATRGGSVNEKLFF
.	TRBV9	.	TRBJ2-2	TGTGCCAGCAGCGTAAGCCCAACGAACACCGGGGAGCTGTTTTTT	CASSVSPTNTGELFF
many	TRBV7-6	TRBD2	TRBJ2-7	TGTGCCAGCAGCTTATCGGGACTAGCGGGAGGGGGTGAGCAGTACTTC	CASSLSGLAGGGEQYF
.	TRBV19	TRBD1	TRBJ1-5	TGTGCCAGTAGTAAATACGGACAGGGCGACTATCAGCCCCAGCATTTT	CASSKYGQGDYQPQHF
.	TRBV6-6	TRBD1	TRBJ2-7	TGTGCCAGCAGCAAACACAGGGGATCCCCCTACGAGCAGTACTTC	CASSKHRGSPYEQYF
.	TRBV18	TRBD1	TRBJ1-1	TGTGCCAGCTCACCACTGGGACAGGGGAACACTGAAGCTTTCTTT	CASSPLGQGNTEAFF
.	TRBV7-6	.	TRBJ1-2	TGTGCCAGCAGCCTAACGGTGGGGCGCGGTGGATATGGCTACACCTTC	CASSLTVGRGGYGYTF
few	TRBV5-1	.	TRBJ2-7	TGCGCCAGCAGGGGCAGGGTATCGGCCGAGCAGTACTTC	CASRGRVSAEQYF
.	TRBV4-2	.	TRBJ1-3	TGTGCCAGCAGCCAAGTCGATCCCCAAAGATCCTACTCTGGAAACACCATATATTTT	CASSQVDPQRSYSGNTIYF
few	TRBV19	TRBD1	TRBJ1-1	TGTGCCAGTAGTCTGTGGACAGGGTCCACTGAAGCTTTCTTT	CASSLWTGSTEAFF
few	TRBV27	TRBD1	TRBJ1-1	TGTGCCAGCAGCCCCTCGACAGGGGGCTATGAAGCTTTCTTT	CASSPSTGGYEAFF
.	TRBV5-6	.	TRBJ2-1	TGTGCCAGCAGCTTTTACCGCAGAAACTCCTACAATGAGCAGTTCTTC	CASSFYRRNSYNEQFF